The T cell receptor (beta chain) under discussion was sequenced for a study of blood T cells in healthy people across ages. General study findings and limits: Without sorted subsets, naive and antigen-experienced compartments could not be conclusively compared.

Germline values: CDR1 DFQATT, CDR2 SNEGSKA (reference sequence). The CDR3 has 14 amino acids. Turning to this clonotype: Antigen specificity is unknown.

A second PCR, run for roughly 7 to 12 cycles, used a sample-barcoded 5' primer plus a J-beta primer mix. TCRdb itself ran the 5' RACE reads through MiXCR, one entry per CDR3 protein. Here the sample spans hundreds of thousands of distinct CDR3 sequences, less than 35% being singletons. The specimen sequenced was blood. The rearrangement uses TRBV20-1 and TRBJ2-5; D ambiguous. With the DNA end fitting TRBJ2-7 better, the J assignment may be wrong. The receptor's source is a woman over 75 in good health. Here the CDR3 reads CSASYEAFRLEQYF. The DNA of the CDR3 is TGCAGTGCTAGTTATGAGGCATTCCGCCTCGAGCAGTACTTC.